These 17 T cell receptor beta chains share one sample of origin, sequenced in a study of blood T cell repertoires in COVID-19. The data were produced by immunoSEQ multiplex PCR, yet TCRdb's version contains in-frame clones alone and is incomplete. The sample has roughly 200,000 clones, around 88% seen once; the top ten hold 4.5% to 6.5%. The source material was PBMCs or T cells enriched from blood (not recorded which). These receptors all stem from a man in his forties with acute COVID-19.

V and J are TRBV9 and TRBJ2-5, with 8 bases identical to TRBD2. CDR1 SGDLS and CDR2 YYNGEE come from the germline V gene. Trimming cost V 0 bases and J 5 bases; bases outside gene matches: 12. This CDR3 is 17 amino acids long. CDR3 in amino acids: CASSVEERGWGSETQYF. DNA for the CDR3: TGTGCCAGCAGCGTAGAGGAGCGGGGGTGGGGATCGGAGACCCAGTACTTC.

V usage is TRBV18 and J usage is TRBJ2-2; 7 bases are shared with TRBD1. The junction had 3 bases not matched to a gene; V was cut back by 4 bases and J by 4 bases. There are 14 residues in the CDR3. The V gene's germline CDR1 is KGHSH and CDR2 LQKENI. The CDR3 sequence is CASSLGTATGELFF. In DNA form, the CDR3 reads TGTGCCAGCTCACTAGGGACAGCCACCGGGGAGCTGTTTTTT.

In nucleotides, the CDR3 is TGTGCCACCAGCAGGGAGAGGTCGATCACAGATACGCAGTATTTT. This encodes CATSRERSITDTQYF. V is TRBV15 and J is TRBJ2-3; no reliable D call. The CDR3 spans 15 residues. Germline CDR1 LNHNV, CDR2 YYDKDF (reference sequence). Trimming took off 3 bases at V and 2 bases at J, with 12 bases between the two ends.

The chain employs TRBV4-1 and TRBJ2-5; 9 nucleotides agree with TRBD1. The CDR3 spans 15 residues. The ends lost 4 bases at V and 5 bases at J; junction bases unmatched: 8. Germline V CDR1 and CDR2: MGHRA, YSYEKL. The CDR3 protein is CASSPQQGADETQYF. The CDR3 DNA reads as TGCGCCAGCAGCCCCCAACAGGGGGCGGATGAGACCCAGTACTTC.

This clone was found once. The rearrangement uses TRBV29-1 and TRBJ2-3; no clear D. Per the germline V gene, CDR1 is SQVTM and CDR2 is ANQGSEA. The CDR3 length is 13 residues. The CDR3 coding sequence is TGCACCACCAAAACGGTACCCACAGATACGCAGTATTTT. Protein product: CTTKTVPTDTQYF.

The chain has TRBV4-3 and TRBJ2-7; 13 positions agree with TRBD2. The junction had 12 bases not matched to a gene; V was cut back by 4 bases and J by 3 bases. The CDR3 runs 18 residues. Looked up from germline, CDR1 is LGHNA and CDR2 is YSLEER. CDR3: CASSPSGTSGIDGYEQYF. CDR3 sequence (DNA): TGCGCCAGCAGCCCATCCGGGACTAGCGGGATTGATGGCTACGAGCAGTACTTC.

The V call is TRBV5-1, the J call TRBJ1-1, with D possibly matching TRBD1 (6 bases). Trimming pared 3 bases from V and 6 bases from J, leaving 18 bases between. CDR3 size: 15 residues. The V gene's germline CDR1 is SGHRS and CDR2 YFSETQ. The CDR3 nucleotides read TGCGCCAGCAGCTGGAGAAACTCAGGGGTGGCTGAAGCTTTCTTT. Protein: CASSWRNSGVAEAFF.

CDR3 sequence (DNA): TGTGCCAGTACCTCCTATTGGACTGGGGGCCGAGGCGGGGAGCTGTTTTTT. This translates into CASTSYWTGGRGGELFF. The chain has TRBV19 and TRBJ2-2; possibly TRBD1 for D (6 bases). CDR1 LNHDA and CDR2 SQIVND come from the germline V gene (reference sequence). The V and J ends lost 7 bases and 7 bases respectively, with 25 bases between them. There are 17 residues in the CDR3.

The chain links TRBV11-3 to TRBJ2-1, with 7 nucleotides matching TRBD2. This CDR3 is built from 14 residues. Germline CDR1 and CDR2: SGHNT and YENEEA. V lost 5 bases, J lost 2 bases, and 3 bases stayed unmatched. In DNA, the CDR3 is TGTGCCAGCAGCGTCAGCGGGACCTACAATGAGCAGTTCTTC. Translating gives CASSVSGTYNEQFF.

V gene TRBV5-1 combines with J gene TRBJ2-4; 8 nucleotides match TRBD1. The CDR3 spans 15 residues. V lost 7 bases and J lost 2; bases outside the gene matches: 8. The germline V gene has CDR1 SGHRS and CDR2 YFSETQ. As DNA, the CDR3 is TGCGCCAGCGCTAGGACAGGGATTTCCAAAAACATTCAGTACTTC. Translating gives CASARTGISKNIQYF.

The V gene is TRBV7-3, the J gene TRBJ2-3; 11 nucleotides align to TRBD2. V shed 5 bases, J shed 4 bases, and the junction held 5 bases outside the gene matches. Germline CDR1 reads SGHTA; CDR2 reads FQGTGA. The CDR3 runs 15 residues. The CDR3 DNA reads as TGTGCCAGCAGCCGTAGCGGGAGGGCCTCAGATACGCAGTATTTT. Its translation: CASSRSGRASDTQYF.

The chain has TRBV3-1 (or the pseudogene TRBV3-2) and TRBJ1-5; no clear D. This CDR3 comprises 13 residues. Germline V gene sequence: CDR1 LGHDT, CDR2 YNNKEL (reference sequence). The V gene lost 1 base and the J gene lost 11 bases, with 12 bases spanning the gap. This CDR3 reads CASSQGYGETQHF. The CDR3 coding sequence is TGTGCCAGCAGCCAAGGGTACGGGGAGACCCAGCATTTT.

The CDR3 DNA follows: TGCACCCAGGAAGCTTTCTATGGCTACACCTTC. Protein: CTQEAFYGYTF. The genes are TRBV29-1 and TRBJ1-2; no clear D. This CDR3 spans 11 amino acids. Per germline, CDR1 SQVTM and CDR2 ANQGSEA.

V gene TRBV28 combines with J gene TRBJ1-5; tentative D call: TRBD1 (5 bases). Germline V gives CDR1 MDHEN, CDR2 SYDVKM. This CDR3 has 12 residues. V shed 5 bases and J shed 12 bases, with 14 bases lying between them. The CDR3 region is CASSEQGILQHF. DNA of the CDR3: TGTGCCAGCAGTGAGCAGGGTATTCTCCAGCATTTT.

This chain links TRBV28 with TRBJ2-1; 11 bases map to TRBD2. Germline V lookup: CDR1 MDHEN, CDR2 SYDVKM. CDR3 size: 18 residues. Trimming removed 1 base from V and 7 bases from J; junction bases left unmatched: 12. CDR3: CASSLSPLSGRGGNEQFF. The CDR3 DNA is TGTGCCAGCAGTTTATCCCCCCTTAGCGGGAGGGGGGGAAATGAGCAGTTCTTC.

The chain has TRBV27 and TRBJ2-2; D is uncertain. The CDR3 contains 16 residues. Germline V gene data show CDR1 as MNHEY and CDR2 as SMNVEV (reference sequence). Trimming shortened V by 7 bases and J by 0 bases, and 15 bases separated the two germline ends. Here the CDR3 DNA reads TGTGCCAGCACTCCCCTCGGCGGAACGAACACCGGGGAGCTGTTTTTT. This translates into CASTPLGGTNTGELFF.

This clone was detected only once. The chain links TRBV7-9 to TRBJ1-2, with unresolved D. The CDR3 length is 13 residues. The V gene lost 6 bases and the J gene lost 4 bases, with 12 bases spanning the gap. The germline V gene has CDR1 SEHNR and CDR2 FQNEAQ (reference sequence). CDR3 DNA: TGTGCCAGCAGTCCGTACGGAGGCTATGGCTACACCTTC. Encoded protein: CASSPYGGYGYTF.